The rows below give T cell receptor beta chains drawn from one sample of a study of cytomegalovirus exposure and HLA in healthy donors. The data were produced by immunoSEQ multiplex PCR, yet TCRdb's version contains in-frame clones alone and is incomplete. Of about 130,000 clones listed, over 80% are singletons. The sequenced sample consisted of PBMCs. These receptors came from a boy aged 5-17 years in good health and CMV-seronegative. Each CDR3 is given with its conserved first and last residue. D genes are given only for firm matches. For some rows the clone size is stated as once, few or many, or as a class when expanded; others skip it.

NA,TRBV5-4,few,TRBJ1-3,TGTGCCAGCAGCGGACAGGGAAACACCATATATTTT,CASSGQGNTIYF
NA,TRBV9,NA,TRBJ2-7,TGTGCCAGCAGCGCCGGGACTCGCGAGCAGTACTTC,CASSAGTREQYF
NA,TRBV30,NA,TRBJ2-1,TGTGCCTGGAGTGGGACGGGGTACAATGAGCAGTTCTTC,CAWSGTGYNEQFF
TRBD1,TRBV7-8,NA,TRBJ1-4,TGTGCCAGCAGCCCTGGACAGGGGGCAACTAATGAAAAACTGTTTTTT,CASSPGQGATNEKLFF
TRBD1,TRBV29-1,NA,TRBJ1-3,TGCAGCGTTGAGACAGGGGAGGCCGGAAACACCATATATTTT,CSVETGEAGNTIYF
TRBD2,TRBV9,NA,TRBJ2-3,TGTGCCAGCAGCGGAGTACCAGGCGGGACACCTAGTTCTGGACTAGCGGGACCAGATACGCAGTATTTT,CASSGVPGGTPSSGLAGPDTQYF
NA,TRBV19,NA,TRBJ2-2,TGTGCCAGTAAAAGGGGACACTACACCGGGGAGCTGTTTTTT,CASKRGHYTGELFF
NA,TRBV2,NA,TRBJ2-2,TGTGCCAGCAGTTATGACTCCTACTCCGGGGAGCTGTTTTTT,CASSYDSYSGELFF
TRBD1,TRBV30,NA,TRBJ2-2,TGTGCCTGGAGTGTAACAGGGGTCACCGGGGAGCTGTTTTTT,CAWSVTGVTGELFF
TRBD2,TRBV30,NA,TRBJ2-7,TGTGCCTGGAGTGGGACTAGCGGGAGTGAGCAGTACTTC,CAWSGTSGSEQYF
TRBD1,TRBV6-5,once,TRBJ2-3,TGTGCCAGCAGTTACTCGGGACAGGAAAGCACAGATACGCAGTATTTT,CASSYSGQESTDTQYF
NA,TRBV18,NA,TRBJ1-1,TGTGCCAGCTCAGGACAGCGCCTGGAGGAAGCTTTCTTT,CASSGQRLEEAFF
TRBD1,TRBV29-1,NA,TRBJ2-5,TGCAGCGTTGAACCAACAGGGGTGGTTGGAGAGACCCAGTACTTC,CSVEPTGVVGETQYF
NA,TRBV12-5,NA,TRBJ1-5,TGTGCTAGTGGTTTGGGAGGAGGAATGAATCAGCCCCAGCATTTT,CASGLGGGMNQPQHF
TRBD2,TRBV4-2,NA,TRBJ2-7,TGTGCCAGCAGCCAAGAGGGCGGCAGGGAGGGAGGGGACGAGCAGTACTTC,CASSQEGGREGGDEQYF
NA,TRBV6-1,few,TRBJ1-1,TGTGCCAGCAGTGAATGGCAGTCGAACACTGAAGCTTTCTTT,CASSEWQSNTEAFF
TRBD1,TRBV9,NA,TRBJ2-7,TGTGCCAGCAGCCGTGGGGACAGCTCCTACGAGCAGTACTTC,CASSRGDSSYEQYF
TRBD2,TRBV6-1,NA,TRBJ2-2,TGTGCCAGCAGACTCCTAGCGGAGAACACCGGGGAGCTGTTTTTT,CASRLLAENTGELFF
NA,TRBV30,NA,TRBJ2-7,TGTGCCTGGAGGGCAGGGACTTTCAGCTCCTACGAGCAGTACTTC,CAWRAGTFSSYEQYF
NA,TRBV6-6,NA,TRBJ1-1,TGTGCCAGCAGTCCACACGACAGTCTGAACACTGAAGCTTTCTTT,CASSPHDSLNTEAFF
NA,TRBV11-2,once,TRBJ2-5,TGTGCCAGCAGCTTAGGCGCGGGGATGGAGACCCAGTACTTC,CASSLGAGMETQYF
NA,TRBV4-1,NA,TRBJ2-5,TGCGCCAGCAGCCAAGATTTGGCTTCCCAAGAGACCCAGTACTTC,CASSQDLASQETQYF
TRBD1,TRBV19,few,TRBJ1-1,TGTGCCAGTAGTACGACAGGGGGAAACACTGAAGCTTTCTTT,CASSTTGGNTEAFF
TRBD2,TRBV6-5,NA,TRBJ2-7,TGTGCCAGCAGTACTAGCGGAACTTCCTACGAGCAGTACTTC,CASSTSGTSYEQYF
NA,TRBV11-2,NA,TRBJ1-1,TGTGCCAGCAGTCATACCCCGACAGGGAACACTGAAGCTTTCTTT,CASSHTPTGNTEAFF
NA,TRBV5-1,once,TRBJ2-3,TGCGCCAGCAGCTCGCCGACTAGGAGGGGAGGCACAGATACGCAGTATTTT,CASSSPTRRGGTDTQYF
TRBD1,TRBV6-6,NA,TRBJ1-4,TGTGCCAGCAGTGACCGGGACAGGGGTCGAAAACTGTTTTTT,CASSDRDRGRKLFF
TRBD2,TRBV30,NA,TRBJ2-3,TGTGCCTGGACTAGCGGGGGAAACACAGATACGCAGTATTTT,CAWTSGGNTDTQYF
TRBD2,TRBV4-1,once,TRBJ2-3,TGCGCCAGCAGCTCCCCGGGACTAGGGAGCACAGATACGCAGTATTTT,CASSSPGLGSTDTQYF
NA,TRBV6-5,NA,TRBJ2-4,TGTGCCAGCAGCTCCCGGACATTAGCCAAAAACATTCAGTACTTC,CASSSRTLAKNIQYF
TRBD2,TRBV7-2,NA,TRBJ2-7,TGTGCCAGCAGCCCCCTAGCGGGAGGCTACGAGCAGTACTTC,CASSPLAGGYEQYF
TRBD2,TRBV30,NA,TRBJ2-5,TGTGCCTGGAGTGCGGGACTAGCGGGAGGGTCCCAAGAGACCCAGTACTTC,CAWSAGLAGGSQETQYF
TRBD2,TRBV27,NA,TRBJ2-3,TGTGCCAGCAGTTGGGGACTATCAGTCTCCCGGCCTACGCAGTATTTT,CASSWGLSVSRPTQYF
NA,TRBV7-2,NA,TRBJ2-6,TGTGCCAGCAGCTTCTCCGGGGGGCCTACTGGGGCCAACGTCCTGACTTTC,CASSFSGGPTGANVLTF
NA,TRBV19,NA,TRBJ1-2,TGTGCCAGTACCCCAGGGAAGGGGTCCTATGGCTACACCTTC,CASTPGKGSYGYTF
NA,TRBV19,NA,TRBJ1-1,TGTGCCAGTAGTATCGGACAGACCACTGAAGCTTTCTTT,CASSIGQTTEAFF
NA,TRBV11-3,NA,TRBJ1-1,TGTGCCAGCAGCCGAGACACTGAAGCTTTCTTT,CASSRDTEAFF
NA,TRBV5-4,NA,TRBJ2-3,TGTGCCAGCAGCTGGACCAGCGGAACCGGAGATACGCAGTATTTT,CASSWTSGTGDTQYF
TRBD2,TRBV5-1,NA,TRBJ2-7,TGCGCCAGCAGCTTGGGGGAGGGACTGAGCTACGAGCAGTACTTC,CASSLGEGLSYEQYF
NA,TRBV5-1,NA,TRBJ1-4,TGCGCCGGCCTCCTAGCGGAAAAACTGTTTTTT,CAGLLAEKLFF
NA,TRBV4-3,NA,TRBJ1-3,TGCGCCAGCAGCCAAGCTTTAATCTCTGGAAACACCATATATTTT,CASSQALISGNTIYF
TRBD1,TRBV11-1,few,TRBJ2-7,TGTGCCAGCAGCTGGGACAGGGAGGGATCCTACGAGCAGTACTTC,CASSWDREGSYEQYF
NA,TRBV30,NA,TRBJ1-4,TGTGCCTGGACGGACAGAGGGAATGAAAAACTGTTTTTT,CAWTDRGNEKLFF
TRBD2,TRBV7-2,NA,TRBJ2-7,TGTGCCAGCAGCTATACTGGGACTAGCGGCTCACTCGGAGAGCAGTACTTC,CASSYTGTSGSLGEQYF
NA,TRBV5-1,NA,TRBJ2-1,TGCGCCAGCAGCTTGGATCGCGAGTACAATGAGCAGTTCTTC,CASSLDREYNEQFF
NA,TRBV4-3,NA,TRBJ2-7,TGCGCCAGCAGCCTTGACCAGGTCTCCGCCTACGAGCAGTACTTC,CASSLDQVSAYEQYF
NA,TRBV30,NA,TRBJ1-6,TGTGCCTGGACTACCGGGTCAGCTAATTCACCCCTCCACTTT,CAWTTGSANSPLHF
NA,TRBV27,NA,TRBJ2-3,TGTGCCAGCAGTCCAAGGAGGGGAACAGATACGCAGTATTTT,CASSPRRGTDTQYF
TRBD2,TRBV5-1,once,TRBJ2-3,TGCGCCAGCAGCTCTTGGACTAGCGGGGTAGATACGCAGTATTTT,CASSSWTSGVDTQYF
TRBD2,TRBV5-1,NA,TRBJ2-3,TGCGCCAGCAGCTTAACCCAACGGGAGGGCCCCGATACGCAGTATTTT,CASSLTQREGPDTQYF
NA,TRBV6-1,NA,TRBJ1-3,TGTGCCAGCAGTGATACGGTCGGGGGTCACTCTGGAAACACCATATATTTT,CASSDTVGGHSGNTIYF
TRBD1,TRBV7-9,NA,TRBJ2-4,TGTGCCAGCAGGGGACAGGGCGGCATTCAGTACTTC,CASRGQGGIQYF
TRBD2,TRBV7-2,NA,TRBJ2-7,TGTGCCAGCAGCTTAGATTCCAGCGGGAGTTCGTACGAGCAGTACTTC,CASSLDSSGSSYEQYF
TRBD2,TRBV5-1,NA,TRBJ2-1,TGCGCCAGCAGCCCTAGGCCGGGACAGCCGGCCGGACTAGCGGGAGGGCCGGGAAATGAGCAGTTCTTC,CASSPRPGQPAGLAGGPGNEQFF
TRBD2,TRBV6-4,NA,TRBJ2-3,TGTGCCAGCAGTCCCGGGACTAGCGGTTCTGCAGATACGCAGTATTTT,CASSPGTSGSADTQYF
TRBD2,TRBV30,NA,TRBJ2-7,TGTGCCTGGAGTTTGAGCGGGGGCCACTACGAGCAGTACTTC,CAWSLSGGHYEQYF